The next 17 T cell receptor beta chains were all read from a single sample in a study of T cells in tumors after PD-1 blockade. TCRdb's copy holds only in-frame clones and misses some; the assay was immunoSEQ multiplex PCR. The data contain about 59,000 clones, 80% of them seen just once; the ten biggest clones take up 13%. The sample consisted of PBMCs, taken before anti-PD-1 treatment. These receptors all come from a human donor with basal cell carcinoma.

V is TRBV7-6 and J is TRBJ1-5; no clear D. The CDR3 has 13 residues. Germline assignment: CDR1 SGHVS and CDR2 FNYEAQ. The V end was cut by 2 bases, the J end by 4 bases, with 6 bases between. CDR3 amino acids: CASSLNTNQPQHF. In nucleotides, the CDR3 is TGTGCCAGCAGCTTAAACACAAATCAGCCCCAGCATTTT.

The V call is TRBV10-1, the J call TRBJ2-2, with 8 bases that match TRBD1. Trimming removed 9 bases from V and 5 bases from J; junction bases left unmatched: 5. This CDR3 has 13 amino acids. Looked up from germline, CDR1 is WNHNN and CDR2 is SYGVQD (reference sequence). The CDR3 sequence: CASGQGGTGELFF. The CDR3 DNA reads TGCGCCAGTGGACAGGGCGGGACCGGGGAGCTGTTTTTT.

The DNA for the CDR3 is TGTGCCAGCAGCCAAGCAGGCAGCTTGAGGGCTAATGAAAAACTGTTTTTT. As protein: CASSQAGSLRANEKLFF. The rearrangement uses TRBV3-1 (or the pseudogene TRBV3-2) and TRBJ1-4, with D unresolved. Germline-derived CDR1 and CDR2 are LGHDT and YNNKEL (reference sequence). The CDR3 sequence is 17 residues long. V lost 1 base and J 3 bases, leaving 15 bases between the germline ends.

This clone was seen once. V gene TRBV5-1 combines with J gene TRBJ1-1; D uncertain. Trimming shortened V by 4 bases and J by 1 base, and 8 bases separated the two germline ends. CDR3 size: 13 residues. Germline assignment: CDR1 SGHRS and CDR2 YFSETQ. CDR3 in DNA: TGCGCCAGCAGCGAGGCGGGGAACACTGAAGCTTTCTTT. It yields the protein CASSEAGNTEAFF.

The rearrangement links TRBV7-3 to TRBJ2-1; a weak D match, TRBD2 (5 bases). From germline, CDR1 is SGHTA and CDR2 FQGTGA. Trimming stripped 5 bases from V and 2 bases from J, with 16 bases between. This CDR3 region has 16 residues. CDR3 bases: TGTGCCAGCAGCCTGAGGGCGGTATCACCCTACAATGAGCAGTTCTTC. Its translation is CASSLRAVSPYNEQFF.

The chain couples TRBV6-6 to TRBJ1-5; D call uncertain. The CDR3 is 14 amino acids. The germline V gene encodes CDR1 MNHNY and CDR2 SVGAGI (reference sequence). The V and J ends lost 6 bases and 0 bases respectively, with 9 bases between them. The CDR3 DNA follows: TGTGCCAGCAGCGGTCCCTATAGCAATCAGCCCCAGCATTTT. Translating it yields CASSGPYSNQPQHF.

The chain uses TRBV2 and TRBJ1-2; 7 positions match TRBD1. Germline loops: CDR1 SNHLY, CDR2 FYNNEI. The CDR3 has 13 residues. V lost 6 bases, J lost 5 bases, and 6 bases stayed unmatched. CDR3 loop: CASSAGTVYGYTF. The CDR3 DNA reads TGTGCCAGCAGCGCCGGGACAGTATATGGCTACACCTTC.

This clone was counted once. This chain links TRBV14 with TRBJ1-6; D possibly corresponds to TRBD1 (6 bases). The V gene's germline CDR1 is SGHDN and CDR2 FVKESK. Trimming removed 5 bases from V and 2 bases from J, with 13 bases in between. This CDR3 region has 16 residues. The CDR3: CASSFHRTAYNSPLHF. The CDR3 bases are TGTGCCAGCAGCTTCCATCGGACAGCCTATAATTCACCCCTCCACTTT.

The V gene is TRBV6-4, the J gene TRBJ2-7, with TRBD2 matching over 8 bases. The CDR3 sequence is 15 residues long. V shed 3 bases, J shed 2 bases, and the junction held 6 bases outside the gene matches. The germline V gene encodes CDR1 MRHNA and CDR2 SNTAGT. The CDR3 here is CASSELAGSAYEQYF. CDR3 nucleotides: TGTGCCAGCAGTGAATTAGCGGGGTCCGCCTACGAGCAGTACTTC.

J is TRBJ1-1 and V is TRBV19, with D perhaps matching TRBD1 (5 bases). Looked up from germline, CDR1 is LNHDA and CDR2 is SQIVND (reference sequence). Trimming pared 4 bases from V and 6 bases from J, leaving 12 bases between. The CDR3 loop spans 13 amino acids. The CDR3 bases are TGTGCCAGTAGTAACAGGTTAAACCCTGAAGCTTTCTTT. It is translated as CASSNRLNPEAFF.

The V gene is TRBV5-1, the J gene TRBJ2-7, with 11 nucleotides matching TRBD1. CDR3 length: 16 residues. CDR1 and CDR2 from the germline V gene are SGHRS and YFSETQ. Trimming at V came to 1 base and at J to 7 bases, leaving 10 bases not matched to a gene. CDR3 amino acids: CASSLPQGTGGDEQYF. The CDR3 DNA reads TGCGCCAGCAGCTTGCCGCAGGGGACAGGGGGTGATGAGCAGTACTTC. The entire variable domain, with the rest obtained from reference TRBV5-1 and TRBJ2-7, is as follows: KAGVTQTPRYLIKTRGQQVTLSCSPISGHRSVSWYQQTPGQGLQFLFEYFSETQRNKGNFPGRFSGRQFSNSRSEMNVSTLELGDSALYLCASSLPQGTGGDEQYFGPGTRLTVT.

This clone was counted once. As DNA, the CDR3 is TGTGCCAGCGCAAGTTGGCGCCGGGACAGAGAAGAGACCCAGTACTTC. Translation: CASASWRRDREETQYF. V gene TRBV28 combines with J gene TRBJ2-5; TRBD1 matches 7 bases. The CDR3 is 16 residues long. Germline-derived CDR1 and CDR2 are MDHEN and SYDVKM. With V trimmed by 8 bases and J by 3 bases, 15 bases remained unmatched. Drawing the rest from reference TRBV28 and TRBJ2-5, the complete variable domain is DVKVTQSSRYLVKRTGEKVFLECVQDMDHENMFWYRQDPGLGLRLIYFSYDVKMKEKGDIPEGYSVSREKKERFSLILESASTNQTSMYLCASASWRRDREETQYFGPGTRLLVL.

The DNA of the CDR3 is TGTGCCAGCTCCCCGGGAGTGAACAATGAGCAGTTCTTC. This codes for CASSPGVNNEQFF. The genes are TRBV18 and TRBJ2-1; possible D gene TRBD2, 6 bases. This CDR3 has 13 residues. Trimming took off 6 bases at V and 5 bases at J, with 11 bases between the two ends. The germline V gene has CDR1 KGHSH and CDR2 LQKENI.

The CDR3 DNA sequence: TGTGCCAGCAGCGCGTCCGACCTTTCCTACAATGAGCAGTTCTTC. As protein: CASSASDLSYNEQFF. This chain links TRBV7-9 with TRBJ2-1, with D hard to call. Germline V gives CDR1 SEHNR, CDR2 FQNEAQ (reference sequence). V lost 5 bases and J 1 base, leaving 12 bases between the germline ends. This CDR3 contains 15 residues.

The J gene is TRBJ1-2, the V gene TRBV5-1, with D maybe TRBD1 (5 bases). CDR1 SGHRS and CDR2 YFSETQ come from the germline V gene. The CDR3 sequence is 14 residues long. Trimming took 4 bases from V and 3 from J, leaving 13 bases between them. CDR3 region: CASSTEGTDYGYTF. DNA for the CDR3: TGCGCCAGCAGCACGGAAGGGACGGACTATGGCTACACCTTC.

The chain recombines TRBV5-6 with TRBJ1-6, with 8 bases matching TRBD1. The trim removed 4 bases at V and 7 bases at J, leaving 7 bases unmatched. Germline V gene data show CDR1 as SGHDT and CDR2 as YYEEEE. CDR3 length equals 15 residues. This CDR3 reads CASSPWTGKNSPLHF. DNA for the CDR3: TGTGCCAGCAGCCCCTGGACAGGGAAAAATTCACCCCTCCACTTT.

The genes are TRBV6-5 and TRBJ2-1; TRBD2 might be the D (5 bases). The V and J ends lost 8 bases and 6 bases respectively, with 14 bases between them. The CDR3 is 13 amino acids. CDR1 and CDR2 (germline): MNHEY, SVGAGI. CDR3 sequence reads: CASLKSGSNEQFF. For the CDR3, the DNA is TGTGCCAGCCTTAAGTCGGGATCCAATGAGCAGTTCTTC.